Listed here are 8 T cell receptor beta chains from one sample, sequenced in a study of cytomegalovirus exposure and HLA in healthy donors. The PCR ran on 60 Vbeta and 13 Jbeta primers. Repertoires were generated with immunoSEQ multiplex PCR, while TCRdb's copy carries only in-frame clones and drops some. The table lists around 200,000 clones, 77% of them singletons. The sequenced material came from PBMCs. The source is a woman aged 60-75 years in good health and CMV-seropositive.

CDR3 in amino acids: CASSQYTGELFF. For the CDR3, the DNA is TGTGCCAGCAGTCAGTACACCGGGGAGCTGTTTTTT. The V call is TRBV28, the J call TRBJ2-2; D gene unclear. V lost 5 bases and J lost 3, with 4 bases in between. The length of the CDR3 is 12 residues. The germline CDR1 and CDR2 sequences are MDHEN and SYDVKM. The variable domain in full, completed from reference TRBV28 and TRBJ2-2, reads DVKVTQSSRYLVKRTGEKVFLECVQDMDHENMFWYRQDPGLGLRLIYFSYDVKMKEKGDIPEGYSVSREKKERFSLILESASTNQTSMYLCASSQYTGELFFGEGSRLTVL.

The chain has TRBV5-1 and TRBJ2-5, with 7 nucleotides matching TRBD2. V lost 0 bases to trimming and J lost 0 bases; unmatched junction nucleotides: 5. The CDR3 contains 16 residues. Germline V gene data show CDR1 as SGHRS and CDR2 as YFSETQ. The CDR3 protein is CASSLGTRAYQETQYF. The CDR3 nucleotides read TGCGCCAGCAGCTTGGGGACTAGGGCTTACCAAGAGACCCAGTACTTC.

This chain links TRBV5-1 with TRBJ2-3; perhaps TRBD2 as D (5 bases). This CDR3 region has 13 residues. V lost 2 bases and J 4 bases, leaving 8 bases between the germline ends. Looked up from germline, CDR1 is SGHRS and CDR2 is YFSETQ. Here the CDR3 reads CASSLNSADTQYF. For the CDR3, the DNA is TGCGCCAGCAGCTTAAATAGCGCAGATACGCAGTATTTT.

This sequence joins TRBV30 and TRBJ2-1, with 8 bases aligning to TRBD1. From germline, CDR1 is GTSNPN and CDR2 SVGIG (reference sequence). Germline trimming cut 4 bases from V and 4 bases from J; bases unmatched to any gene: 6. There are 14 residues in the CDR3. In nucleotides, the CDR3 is TGTGCCTGGAACCAGGGGGCAGCGTACAATGAGCAGTTCTTC. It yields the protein CAWNQGAAYNEQFF.

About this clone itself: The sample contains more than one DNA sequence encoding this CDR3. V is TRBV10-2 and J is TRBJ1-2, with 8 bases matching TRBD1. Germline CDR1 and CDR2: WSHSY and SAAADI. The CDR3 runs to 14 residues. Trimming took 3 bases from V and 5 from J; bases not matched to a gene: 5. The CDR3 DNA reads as TGCGCCAGCAGTGAATCAGGGGGCGGGTATGGCTACACCTTC. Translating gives CASSESGGGYGYTF.

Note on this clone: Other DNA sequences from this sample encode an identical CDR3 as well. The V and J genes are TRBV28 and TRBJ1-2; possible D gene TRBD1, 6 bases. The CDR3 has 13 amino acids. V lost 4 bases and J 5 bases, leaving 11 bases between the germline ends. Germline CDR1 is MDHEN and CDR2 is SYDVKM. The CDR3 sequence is CASSSAGDYGYTF. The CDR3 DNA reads TGTGCCAGCAGTTCAGCAGGGGATTATGGCTACACCTTC.

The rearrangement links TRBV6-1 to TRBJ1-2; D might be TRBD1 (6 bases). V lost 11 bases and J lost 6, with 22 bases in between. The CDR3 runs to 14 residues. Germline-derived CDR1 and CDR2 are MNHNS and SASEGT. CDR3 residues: CADEPRQGTDGYTF. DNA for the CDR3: TGTGCCGACGAACCCCGTCAGGGGACCGATGGCTACACCTTC.

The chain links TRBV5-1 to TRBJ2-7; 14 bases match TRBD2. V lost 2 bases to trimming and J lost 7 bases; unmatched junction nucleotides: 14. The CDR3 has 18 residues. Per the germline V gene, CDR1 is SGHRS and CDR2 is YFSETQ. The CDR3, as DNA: TGCGCCAGCAGCTTCGGGACTAGCGGGAGAGGTTCGTTAGGAGAGCAGTACTTC. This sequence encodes CASSFGTSGRGSLGEQYF.